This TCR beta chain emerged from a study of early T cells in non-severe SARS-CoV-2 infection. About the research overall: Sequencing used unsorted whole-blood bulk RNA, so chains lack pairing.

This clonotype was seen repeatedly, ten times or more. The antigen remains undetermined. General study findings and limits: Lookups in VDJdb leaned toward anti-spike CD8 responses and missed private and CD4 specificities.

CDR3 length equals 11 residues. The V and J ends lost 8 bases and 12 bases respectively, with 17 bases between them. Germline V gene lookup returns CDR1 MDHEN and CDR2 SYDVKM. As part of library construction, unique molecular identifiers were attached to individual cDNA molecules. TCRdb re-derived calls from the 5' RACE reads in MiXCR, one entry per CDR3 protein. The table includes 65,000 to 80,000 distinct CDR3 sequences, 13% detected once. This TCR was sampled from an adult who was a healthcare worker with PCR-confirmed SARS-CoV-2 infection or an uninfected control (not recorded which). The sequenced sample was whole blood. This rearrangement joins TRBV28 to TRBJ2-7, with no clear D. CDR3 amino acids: CASLQSGIRYF. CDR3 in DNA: TGTGCCAGCCTCCAGTCTGGGATAAGGTACTTC.